The 12 T cell receptor beta chains reported below all come from one sample, sequenced in a study of OX40 agonist ivuxolimab in advanced cancers. The protocol was immunoSEQ multiplex PCR, while the TCRdb copy is restricted to in-frame clones and leaves out a portion. The data contain some 67,000 clones, about 85% of them singletons. Sequences were derived from CD4+ or CD8+ T cells sorted from blood, sampled in a trial of the OX40 agonist ivuxolimab. The receptors here all came from an adult with an advanced solid tumor such as melanoma, head and neck, liver or kidney cancer.

The table lists this clone with a few counts. This chain connects TRBV11-2 to TRBJ1-1, with 8 bases that match TRBD1. The CDR3 spans 18 residues. The germline V gene encodes CDR1 SGHAT and CDR2 FQNNGV. V lost 4 bases, J lost 1 base, and 14 bases stayed unmatched. CDR3 amino acids: CASSSRGQANPRNTEAFF. The CDR3 nucleotides read TGTGCCAGCAGCTCCAGGGGACAGGCAAATCCCAGGAACACTGAAGCTTTCTTT.

The chain employs TRBV28 and TRBJ1-1, with 9 nucleotides matching TRBD1. Per germline, CDR1 MDHEN and CDR2 SYDVKM. The CDR3 runs to 15 residues. The V and J ends lost 6 bases and 4 bases, in that order; junction bases with no gene match: 9. CDR3 protein: CASRPGTGSSTEAFF. CDR3 nucleotide sequence: TGTGCCAGCAGACCCGGGACAGGGTCGAGCACTGAAGCTTTCTTT.

The V call is TRBV5-1, the J call TRBJ1-2, with TRBD1 matching 9 bases. The CDR3 extends over 14 amino acids. Germline lookup yields CDR1 SGHRS and CDR2 YFSETQ. V trimming: 4 bases; J trimming: 6 bases; junction bases outside the gene matches: 7. The CDR3 here is CASSPRTGVDGYTF. In DNA, the CDR3 is TGCGCCAGCAGCCCCAGGACAGGGGTGGATGGCTACACCTTC.

This clone was seen a few times. The chain carries TRBV5-1 and TRBJ2-3; 10 positions agree with TRBD2. The CDR3 is 14 amino acids. Germline assignment: CDR1 SGHRS and CDR2 YFSETQ. V was clipped by 9 bases and J by 4 bases; unmatched bases: 8. The CDR3 region has the DNA TGCGCCACCTCGGGGACTAGCGTAGCAGATACGCAGTATTTT. It specifies CATSGTSVADTQYF.

This clone was detected only a few times. The J gene is TRBJ2-1, the V gene TRBV6-1; the D is unclear. Germline assignment: CDR1 MNHNS and CDR2 SASEGT. The V end lost 6 bases, the J end lost 3 bases, and 15 bases lay between the germline ends. This CDR3 has 15 amino acids. The CDR3 nucleotides read TGTGCCAGCAGATATGAACCGGGCTACTACAATGAGCAGTTCTTC. It yields the protein CASRYEPGYYNEQFF.

The CDR3 bases are TGTGCCAGCAGCTTAACGGGGGAGGATTCACCCCTCCACTTT. This encodes CASSLTGEDSPLHF. The chain combines TRBV11-1 with TRBJ1-6, with a possible D match to TRBD1 (5 bases). The CDR3 is 14 amino acids. Trimming pared 2 bases from V and 8 bases from J, leaving 10 bases between. From germline, CDR1 is SGHAT and CDR2 FQDESV (reference sequence).

The chain uses TRBV29-1 and TRBJ1-2; unclear D gene. The germline V gene has CDR1 SQVTM and CDR2 ANQGSEA. The CDR3 has 11 residues. V was pared by 3 bases and J by 8 bases, with 10 bases between. CDR3 bases: TGCAGCGTTGATTCGGCCACGGGCTACACCTTC. Its protein product is CSVDSATGYTF.

The chain joins TRBV5-6 to TRBJ2-5, with 8 positions matching TRBD2. Germline CDR1 is SGHDT and CDR2 is YYEEEE. V dropped 4 bases and J dropped 5; count of bases not matched to a gene: 19. This CDR3 has 18 residues. CDR3 DNA: TGTGCCAGCAGCCGGACCCGACTAGAGGCGGGGGGCCGGGAGACCCAGTACTTC. Translated: CASSRTRLEAGGRETQYF.

The J gene is TRBJ2-3, the V gene TRBV5-1; 8 nucleotides line up with TRBD2. The CDR3 contains 16 residues. The germline CDR1 and CDR2 sequences are SGHRS and YFSETQ. The V segment lost 0 bases and the J segment 1 base; nucleotides outside the gene matches: 4. The CDR3 here is CASSLVSGVGTDTQYF. DNA for the CDR3: TGCGCCAGCAGCTTGGTTAGCGGGGTTGGCACAGATACGCAGTATTTT.

The chain carries TRBV9 and TRBJ2-5; 8 bases fit TRBD2. The germline CDR1 and CDR2 sequences are SGDLS and YYNGEE. V trimming: 0 bases; J trimming: 2 bases; junction bases outside the gene matches: 6. The CDR3 sequence is 16 residues long. CDR3 coding DNA: TGTGCCAGCAGCGTAGCGGGGGCTAGCGGGCAAGAGACCCAGTACTTC. It translates to CASSVAGASGQETQYF.

The V and J genes are TRBV7-2 and TRBJ2-7, with 9 bases that match TRBD2. The ends lost 5 bases at V and 3 bases at J; junction bases unmatched: 5. Germline lookup yields CDR1 SGHTA and CDR2 FQGNSA. The CDR3 is 14 residues long. CDR3 DNA: TGTGCCAGCAGCCCCCGGACTAGCGTCTACGAGCAGTACTTC. Its protein product is CASSPRTSVYEQYF.

This clone showed up just a few times. The chain is built from TRBV19 and TRBJ2-1; 8 nucleotides match TRBD1. V lost 3 bases and J lost 9; bases outside the gene matches: 4. This CDR3 has 13 residues. Germline CDR1 and CDR2: LNHDA and SQIVND (reference sequence). This CDR3 is CASSMTGDSEQFF. CDR3 in DNA: TGTGCCAGTAGTATGACAGGGGACAGTGAGCAGTTCTTC.